The 3 T cell receptor beta chains given below trace back to one sample, sequenced in a study of shared clonotypes between healthy human individuals. TCRdb keeps only in-frame clones here, not all; method: immunoSEQ multiplex PCR. The sample yields hundreds of thousands of clones, less than 96% seen once. Specimen: naive CD4+ T cells sorted from blood. The subset denotes: CD45RA+ positively selected. The receptors were gathered from a woman between 25 and 40 years old in good health.

The V gene is TRBV4-1, the J gene TRBJ1-4; 7 bases are shared with TRBD1. Germline CDR1 reads MGHRA; CDR2 reads YSYEKL. With V trimmed by 4 bases and J by 0 bases, 5 bases remained unmatched. The CDR3 is made up of 16 amino acids. CDR3 sequence (DNA): TGCGCCAGCAGCCGAACCGGGACAGCAACTAATGAAAAACTGTTTTTT. This translates into CASSRTGTATNEKLFF.

The rearrangement joins TRBV4-1 to TRBJ2-5; no definite D call. Germline CDR1 is MGHRA and CDR2 is YSYEKL. The CDR3 has 12 residues. V was clipped by 1 base and J by 7 bases, with 7 bases between them. The chain's CDR3 is CASSQVLGTQYF. The CDR3 bases are TGCGCCAGCAGCCAAGTGTTGGGGACCCAGTACTTC.

As to this clone: The sample contains more than one DNA sequence encoding this CDR3. The V gene is TRBV18, the J gene TRBJ1-2; D possibly corresponds to TRBD1 (5 bases). The CDR3 extends over 13 amino acids. Germline lookup yields CDR1 KGHSH and CDR2 LQKENI. V gave up 4 bases and J gave up 3 bases, with 9 bases separating them. CDR3 sequence reads: CASSLGGDYGYTF. The DNA of the CDR3 is TGTGCCAGCTCACTCGGGGGAGACTATGGCTACACCTTC.